This note documents a single T cell receptor beta chain sequence. J was trimmed by 2 bases and V by 5 bases; bases with no gene match: 10. CDR1 and CDR2 (germline): SGHAT, FQDESV (reference sequence). The CDR3 length is 16 residues. The template for TCR beta VDJ and CDR3 sequence profiling was genomic DNA. TCRdb called the reads again in MiXCR, with one record for every CDR3 protein. The sample includes around 150,000 distinct CDR3 sequences, roughly two fifths of them seen just once. The data were taken from a study of CD8+CD57+ T cells in acquired aplastic anemia. This rearrangement joins TRBV11-1 to TRBJ2-3, with 7 bases lining up with TRBD2. The sample was sorted CD4+, CD8+, or CD8+CD57+ T cells (not recorded which) from PBMCs. The sequence derives from a human donor in good health, serving as a control. This CDR3 is CASSVLPGGPTDTQYF. In nucleotides, the CDR3 is TGTGCCAGCAGCGTCCTTCCGGGAGGACCCACAGATACGCAGTATTTT.